These 20 T cell receptor beta chains share one sample of origin, sequenced in a study of blood T cell repertoires in COVID-19 (dated by TCRdb to 2020 to 2022). The protocol used for the library was the immunoSEQ multiplex PCR assay. The clones in this table, taken by TCRdb from immuneACCESS, are in-frame only. Not every clone is retained; where verified, under half of the shortfall comes from an unresolved V gene, and the cause of the rest is unknown. This sample lists tens of thousands of clones; about 88% were detected once. Jointly, the top ten make up about 4.1% of the sample. The specimen was peripheral blood. These receptors all come from a man aged 50-60 years with active COVID-19.

The rearrangement links TRBV7-9 to TRBJ2-7, with a weak D call TRBD1 (6 bases). The CDR3 length is 13 residues. Per germline, CDR1 SEHNR and CDR2 FQNEAQ (reference sequence). Trimming removed 1 base at V and 6 bases at J, with 10 bases between. The CDR3 region is CASSLEQGTEQYF. The CDR3 coding sequence is TGTGCCAGCAGCTTAGAACAGGGAACCGAGCAGTACTTC.

The J gene is TRBJ1-6, the V gene TRBV7-8, with 7 bases fitting TRBD1. The CDR3 has 18 residues. V lost 4 bases, J lost 0 bases, and 9 bases stayed unmatched. Germline V gene sequence: CDR1 SGHVS, CDR2 FQNEAQ. This CDR3 is CASSSRDRGSSYNSPLHF. The CDR3 DNA follows: TGTGCCAGCAGCTCCCGGGACAGAGGGAGCTCCTATAATTCACCCCTCCACTTT.

This clone appeared a single time. The CDR3 is CASSANRDMWYGYTF. The CDR3 region has the DNA TGTGCCAGCAGCGCGAACCGGGACATGTGGTATGGCTACACCTTC. This sequence joins TRBV9 and TRBJ1-2, with D maybe TRBD1 (6 bases). Trimming took 3 bases from V and 5 from J, leaving 17 bases between them. Per the germline V gene, CDR1 is SGDLS and CDR2 is YYNGEE. CDR3 length: 15 amino acids. Drawing the rest from reference TRBV9 and TRBJ1-2, the complete variable domain is DSGVTQTPKHLITATGQRVTLRCSPRSGDLSVYWYQQSLDQGLQFLIQYYNGEERAKGNILERFSAQQFPDLHSELNLSSLELGDSALYFCASSANRDMWYGYTFGSGTRLTVV.

The chain links TRBV5-5 to TRBJ1-1; the match to TRBD1 covers 8 bases. The CDR3 spans 16 residues. Trimming took 2 bases from V and 1 from J; bases not matched to a gene: 7. Per the germline V gene, CDR1 is SGHKS and CDR2 is YYEKEE (reference sequence). CDR3 sequence: CASSFRGPYSNTEAFF. Here the CDR3 DNA reads TGTGCCAGCAGCTTCAGGGGGCCTTATTCGAACACTGAAGCTTTCTTT.

V usage is TRBV10-3 and J usage is TRBJ1-3, with D possibly being TRBD1 (5 bases). Deletions cut 6 bases from V and 0 bases from J, with 15 bases between. This CDR3 has 16 amino acids. Germline V lookup: CDR1 ENHRY, CDR2 SYGVKD. Written as DNA, the CDR3 is TGTGCCATCAGCCCCGACAGCTTGAGCTCTGGAAACACCATATATTTT. Residues: CAISPDSLSSGNTIYF.

This rearrangement joins TRBV5-1 to TRBJ1-4, with D maybe TRBD1 (6 bases). Germline lookup yields CDR1 SGHRS and CDR2 YFSETQ. V dropped 0 bases and J dropped 15 bases, with 15 bases sitting between them. The CDR3 is made up of 13 amino acids. The CDR3 bases are TGCGCCAGCAGCTTGGAGTCCCGACAGGCGATGTTTTTT. Its protein is CASSLESRQAMFF. The entire variable domain, with the rest obtained from reference TRBV5-1 and TRBJ1-4, is as follows: KAGVTQTPRYLIKTRGQQVTLSCSPISGHRSVSWYQQTPGQGLQFLFEYFSETQRNKGNFPGRFSGRQFSNSRSEMNVSTLELGDSALYLCASSLESRQAMFFGSGTQLSVL.

The chain recombines TRBV6-1 with TRBJ2-3, with a weak D call TRBD1 (5 bases). This CDR3 has 13 residues. The V gene's germline CDR1 is MNHNS and CDR2 SASEGT. V was cut by 3 bases and J by 4 bases, with 8 bases left in between. The CDR3 loop reads CASSDPGPDTQYF. CDR3 DNA sequence: TGTGCCAGCAGTGATCCAGGGCCAGATACGCAGTATTTT.

V is TRBV19 and J is TRBJ1-5; D gene ambiguous. The CDR3 runs 14 residues. Between the trimmed V and J ends, which lost 1 base and 2 bases, there was a span of 6 bases. CDR1 is LNHDA and CDR2 is SQIVND in the germline V gene (reference sequence). The CDR3 DNA is TGTGCCAGTAGTATAGCCGGGGGCAATCAGCCCCAGCATTTT. Protein: CASSIAGGNQPQHF.

The V and J genes are TRBV12-3 or TRBV12-4 and TRBJ2-5, with 7 bases that match TRBD1. Unmatched junction bases numbered 4, after V lost 5 bases and J lost 4 bases. This CDR3 has 13 amino acids. This CDR3 is CASSRGGPETQYF. CDR3 in DNA: TGTGCCAGCAGTCGAGGGGGCCCAGAGACCCAGTACTTC.

This chain uses TRBV5-6 with TRBJ1-3, with D maybe TRBD1 (5 bases). Germline values: CDR1 SGHDT, CDR2 YYEEEE. The CDR3 runs 14 residues. Trimming removed 5 bases from V and 4 bases from J, with 13 bases in between. The CDR3, as DNA: TGTGCCAGCAGGATACGGGGACTCGGAAACACCATATATTTT. This translates into CASRIRGLGNTIYF.

The rearrangement links TRBV4-3 to TRBJ2-7; 8 nucleotides align to TRBD1. Per the germline V gene, CDR1 is LGHNA and CDR2 is YSLEER. The CDR3 spans 14 residues. With V trimmed by 1 base and J by 2 bases, 1 base remained unmatched. CDR3 residues: CASSQGQGTYEQYF. Written as DNA, the CDR3 is TGCGCCAGCAGCCAAGGACAGGGGACCTACGAGCAGTACTTC.

The chain combines TRBV27 with TRBJ2-7, with 8 bases lining up with TRBD2. The CDR3 covers 15 residues. The V segment lost 2 bases and the J segment 6 bases; nucleotides outside the gene matches: 9. Germline loops: CDR1 MNHEY, CDR2 SMNVEV (reference sequence). As DNA, the CDR3 is TGTGCCAGCAGTTTAGGGGCCGGGGGGGCCTCCGAGCAGTACTTC. Translated, it gives CASSLGAGGASEQYF.

The rearrangement links TRBV7-9 to TRBJ1-1, with 8 positions matching TRBD1. V was pared by 5 bases and J by 5 bases, with 13 bases of the junction left unmatched. This CDR3 has 16 amino acids. In germline, CDR1 is SEHNR, CDR2 FQNEAQ (reference sequence). The CDR3 nucleotides read TGTGCCAGCAGCCCCACCCGGACAGGGTCAGGTACTGAAGCTTTCTTT. This gives the protein CASSPTRTGSGTEAFF.

V gene TRBV7-8 combines with J gene TRBJ2-3; 11 bases are a match to TRBD2. Germline trimming cut 5 bases from V and 0 bases from J; bases unmatched to any gene: 10. The CDR3 extends over 18 amino acids. Germline CDR1 is SGHVS and CDR2 is FQNEAQ. The CDR3 loop reads CASSLRLAGPTSTDTQYF. CDR3 bases: TGTGCCAGCAGCCTTCGACTAGCGGGGCCTACTAGCACAGATACGCAGTATTTT. The full variable domain, rest sourced from reference TRBV7-8 and TRBJ2-3, is GAGVSQSPRYKVAKRGQDVALRCDPISGHVSLFWYQQALGQGPEFLTYFQNEAQLDKSGLPSDRFFAERPEGSVSTLKIQRTQQEDSAVYLCASSLRLAGPTSTDTQYFGPGTRLTVL.

This clone was detected a few times. The chain is built from TRBV11-2 and TRBJ2-7; D remains unclear. Deletions cut 1 base from V and 2 bases from J, with 9 bases between. The V gene's germline CDR1 is SGHAT and CDR2 FQNNGV. The CDR3 is made up of 14 amino acids. The CDR3 here is CASSLGGGAYEQYF. CDR3 bases: TGTGCCAGCAGCTTAGGTGGCGGAGCCTACGAGCAGTACTTC.

This chain uses TRBV5-1 with TRBJ2-2; TRBD2 aligns across 12 bases. CDR1 is SGHRS, CDR2 YFSETQ, per germline. V shed 2 bases, J shed 4 bases, and the junction held 12 bases outside the gene matches. The CDR3 is 19 amino acids. Here the CDR3 DNA reads TGCGCCAGCAGCTTCCCTCTCACTAGCGGGGGGAAGGTCACCGGGGAGCTGTTTTTT. Translation: CASSFPLTSGGKVTGELFF.

This clone was seen a handful of times. The rearrangement links TRBV27 to TRBJ1-6; D is perhaps TRBD1 (6 bases). Germline CDR1 is MNHEY and CDR2 is SMNVEV (reference sequence). Trimming took off 3 bases at V and 8 bases at J, with 14 bases between the two ends. The CDR3 loop spans 15 amino acids. Here the CDR3 reads CASSFGWTADSPLHF. In nucleotides, the CDR3 is TGTGCCAGCAGTTTCGGGTGGACAGCGGATTCACCCCTCCACTTT.

The chain combines TRBV25-1 with TRBJ2-2; 9 bases map to TRBD1. Germline assignment: CDR1 MGHDK and CDR2 SYGVNS. The CDR3 totals 14 residues. Trimming removed 4 bases from V and 6 bases from J; junction bases left unmatched: 3. The CDR3 loop is CASSGDRASGELFF. CDR3 DNA sequence: TGTGCCAGCAGTGGGGACAGGGCATCCGGGGAGCTGTTTTTT.

The chain uses TRBV13 and TRBJ2-1; 8 bases map to TRBD1. After removal of 7 bases from V and 2 bases from J, the junction contained 10 bases not matched to a gene. Germline loops: CDR1 PRHDT, CDR2 FYEKMQ (reference sequence). CDR3 length equals 16 residues. The CDR3 here is CASTPPDREAYNEQFF. For the CDR3, the DNA is TGTGCCAGCACCCCACCGGACAGGGAAGCCTACAATGAGCAGTTCTTC.

This rearrangement joins TRBV28 to TRBJ1-1, with D possibly being TRBD1 (5 bases). CDR1 and CDR2 from the germline V gene are MDHEN and SYDVKM. The CDR3 spans 16 residues. The ends were cut back, 7 bases at V and 0 bases at J, with 18 bases in the middle. Here the CDR3 DNA reads TGTGCCAGCACCCCTGTGGGGGGTCGGTTGAACACTGAAGCTTTCTTT. Its translation is CASTPVGGRLNTEAFF.